The entry that follows covers one TCR beta chain sequence. Antigen specificity is unknown. Only in-frame clones appear in the TCRdb table, and some are missing; sequencing was by immunoSEQ multiplex PCR. The sample records tens of thousands of clones, more than 75% being singletons. This CDR3 region has 16 residues. Germline V gene sequence: CDR1 SGHTA, CDR2 FQGNSA. The J segment lost 1 base and the V segment lost 5 bases, leaving 6 bases of the junction unmatched. These data come from a study of OX40 agonist ivuxolimab in advanced cancers. Broader study findings: Some of the nonresponding patients also showed low levels of normalized T-cell clonal expansion.

This sequence was found in an adult with an advanced solid tumor such as melanoma, head and neck, liver or kidney cancer. The rearrangement uses TRBV7-2 and TRBJ2-7; TRBD2 matches 12 bases. Sequences were derived from CD4+ or CD8+ T cells sorted from blood, sampled in a trial of the OX40 agonist ivuxolimab. CDR3 sequence: CASSKRTSGESYEQYF. CDR3 coding DNA: TGTGCCAGCAGCAAGCGGACTAGCGGGGAATCCTACGAGCAGTACTTC. Full variable domain (missing parts from reference TRBV7-2 and TRBJ2-7): GAGVSQSPSNKVTEKGKDVELRCDPISGHTALYWYRQSLGQGLEFLIYFQGNSAPDKSGLPSDRFSAERTGGSVSTLTIQRTQQEDSAVYLCASSKRTSGESYEQYFGPGTRLTVT.